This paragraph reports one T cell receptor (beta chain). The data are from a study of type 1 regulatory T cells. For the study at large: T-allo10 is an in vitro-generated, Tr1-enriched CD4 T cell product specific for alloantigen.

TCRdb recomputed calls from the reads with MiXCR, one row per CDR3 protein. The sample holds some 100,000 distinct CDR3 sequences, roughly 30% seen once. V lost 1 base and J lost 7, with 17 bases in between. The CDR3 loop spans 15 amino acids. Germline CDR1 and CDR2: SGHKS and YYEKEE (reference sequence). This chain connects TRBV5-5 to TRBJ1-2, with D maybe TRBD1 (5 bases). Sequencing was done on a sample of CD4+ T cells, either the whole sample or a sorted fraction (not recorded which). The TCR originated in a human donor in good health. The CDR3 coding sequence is TGTGCCAGCAGCTTGACAGTTCTCCAGGGCAGTGGCTACACCTTC. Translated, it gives CASSLTVLQGSGYTF.